Following are 4 T cell receptor beta chains from one sample sequenced in a study of cytomegalovirus exposure and HLA in healthy donors. Primers included in the PCR were 60 Vbeta and 13 Jbeta primers. Here immunoSEQ multiplex PCR was the method, and the copy in TCRdb shows in-frame clones only, minus some. The profile shows about 160,000 clones, approximately 80% of them singletons. The material sequenced was PBMCs. These TCRs come from a woman in her thirties in good health and CMV-seropositive.

This sequence joins TRBV27 and TRBJ1-2, with TRBD1 as a possible D gene (5 bases). Germline-derived CDR1 and CDR2 are MNHEY and SMNVEV (reference sequence). The CDR3 runs to 12 residues. The germline V and J ends were trimmed by 5 bases and 4 bases, with 8 bases remaining between them. The CDR3 region has the DNA TGTGCCAGCAGTCCCCAGGGCTATGGCTACACCTTC. Protein: CASSPQGYGYTF.

This chain joins TRBV4-3 and TRBJ1-3; a possible D gene is TRBD1 (5 bases). Germline CDR1 LGHNA, CDR2 YSLEER. The length of the CDR3 is 17 residues. V was trimmed by 0 bases and J by 0 bases, leaving 12 bases between them. DNA for the CDR3: TGCGCCAGCAGCCAAGATGGGGCAGGCAGCTCTGGAAACACCATATATTTT. Translated: CASSQDGAGSSGNTIYF.

The V call is TRBV12-5, the J call TRBJ2-4; TRBD1 matches at 8 bases. Germline loops: CDR1 LGHNT, CDR2 FRNRAP. The V gene end was trimmed by 0 bases and the J gene end by 1 base; junction bases not matched to a gene: 5. The CDR3 covers 17 residues. CDR3 DNA sequence: TGTGCTAGTGGTTTGGTACAGGGGGGCCCGGCCAAAAACATTCAGTACTTC. It is translated as CASGLVQGGPAKNIQYF.

The chain is built from TRBV19 and TRBJ1-6, with TRBD1 matching 7 bases. Germline V gene data show CDR1 as LNHDA and CDR2 as SQIVND (reference sequence). The J segment lost 3 bases and the V segment lost 11 bases, leaving 7 bases of the junction unmatched. This CDR3 spans 14 amino acids. The CDR3 loop reads CAAKGAHYNSPLHF. The CDR3 region has the DNA TGTGCCGCCAAGGGGGCGCACTATAATTCACCCCTCCACTTT.